This T cell receptor beta chain was profiled in a study of T cells in Graves' hyperthyroidism and ophthalmopathy. Study results and caveats: Prediction of ophthalmopathy progression came a median about 6 months pre-onset.

It was RNA transcripts that yielded the amplified TCR beta CDR3 regions. HTBI primers were the set used in a first-round RT-PCR of the TCR CDR3. TCRdb recomputed calls from the multiplex PCR reads with MiXCR, one row per CDR3 protein. The sample yields about 540,000 distinct CDR3 sequences, 46% seen once. There are many counts of this clonotype. Its antigen is as yet unknown. Germline V lookup: CDR1 MGHDK, CDR2 SYGVNS. V gave up 0 bases and J gave up 4 bases, with 9 bases separating them. The CDR3 runs 14 residues. The sequencing sample was made of peripheral blood or thyroid tissue (not recorded which). The chain links TRBV25-1 to TRBJ1-2; D is uncertain. The TCR originated in a woman younger than 30 with Graves' hyperthyroidism. The CDR3 protein is CASSEYEGLYGYTF. CDR3 bases: TGTGCCAGCAGTGAATATGAGGGCCTCTATGGCTACACCTTC.